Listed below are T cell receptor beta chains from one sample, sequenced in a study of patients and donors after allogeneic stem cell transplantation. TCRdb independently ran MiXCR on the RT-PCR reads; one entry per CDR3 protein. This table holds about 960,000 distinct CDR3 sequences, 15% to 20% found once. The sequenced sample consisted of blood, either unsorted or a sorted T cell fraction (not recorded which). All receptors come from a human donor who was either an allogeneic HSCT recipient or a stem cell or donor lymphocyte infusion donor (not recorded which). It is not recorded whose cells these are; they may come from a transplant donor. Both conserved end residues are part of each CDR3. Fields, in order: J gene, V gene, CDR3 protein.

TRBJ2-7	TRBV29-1	CSVPVPGQGGPSYEQYF
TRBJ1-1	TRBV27	CASSSQGLRTEAFF
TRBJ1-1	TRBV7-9	CASSLREVLTEAFF
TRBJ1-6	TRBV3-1	CASSPTGGMDSPLHF
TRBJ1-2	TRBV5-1	CASSLGFRSTAGGYGYTF
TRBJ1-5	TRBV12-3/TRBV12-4	CASSLGLGQGNQPQHF
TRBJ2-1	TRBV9	CASSVMVMAGDVNEQFF
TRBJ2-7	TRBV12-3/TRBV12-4	CASSTGPRAEQYF
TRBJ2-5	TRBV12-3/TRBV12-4	CASSFEAEGAQYF
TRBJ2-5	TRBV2	CASSLNRDYALKTQYF
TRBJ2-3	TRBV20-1	CSARDLYQQSTDTQYF
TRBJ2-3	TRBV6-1	CASRTALPGDTQYF
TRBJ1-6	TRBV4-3	CASSQDGAIPSPLHF
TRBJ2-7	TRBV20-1	CSARSTGGPTLYEQYF
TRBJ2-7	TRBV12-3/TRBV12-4	CASSFLDEQYF
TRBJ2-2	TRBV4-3	CASSQRLAGAPLFF
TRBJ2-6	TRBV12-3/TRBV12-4	CASSPTGPGANVLTF
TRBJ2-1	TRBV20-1	CSARSPQPNEQFF
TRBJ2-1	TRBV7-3	CASSSPGLGSYNEQFF
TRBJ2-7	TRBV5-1	CASSTGTEGVAQYF
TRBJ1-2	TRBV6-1	CASRRTWSYGYTF
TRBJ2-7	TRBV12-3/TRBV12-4	CASSLARGLAYEQYF
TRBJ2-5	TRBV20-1	CSAPALALGETQYF
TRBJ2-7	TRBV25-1	CASSGGGRASEQYF
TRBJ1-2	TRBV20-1	CSDDIYGYTF
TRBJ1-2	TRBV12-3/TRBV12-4	CASSFQDRDYTGYTF
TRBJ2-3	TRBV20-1	CSAGNRLDITDTQYF
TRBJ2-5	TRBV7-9	CASSPRGQEGETQYF
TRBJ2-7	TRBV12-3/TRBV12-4	CASSSMTGFTYEQYF
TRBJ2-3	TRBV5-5	CASSLFGEDTQYF
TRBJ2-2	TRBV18	CASSHGQGDTGELFF
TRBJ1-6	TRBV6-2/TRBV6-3	CASSRAPGGSPLHF
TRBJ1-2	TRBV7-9	CASSGDRFGGYTF
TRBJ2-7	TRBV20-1	CSARPWAREVRVGYEQYF
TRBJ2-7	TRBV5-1	CASSLAGGLSDYEQYF
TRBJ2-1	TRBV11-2	CASSTLRGPSPSGQFF
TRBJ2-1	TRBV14	CASSMLAGGPYNEQFF
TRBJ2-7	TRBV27	CASSNEPGQTYEQYF
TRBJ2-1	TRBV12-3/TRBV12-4	CASSFVSPYNEQFF
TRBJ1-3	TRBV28	CASRGSFSGNTIYF
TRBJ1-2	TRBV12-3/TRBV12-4	CASTPRSGAQSGYTF
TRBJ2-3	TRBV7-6	CASSLDDYTDTQYF
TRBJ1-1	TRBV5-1	CASRRFNRGSTEAFF
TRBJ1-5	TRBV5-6	CASSSSGVRGPQHF
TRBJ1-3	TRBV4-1	CASSQRGRVNTIYF
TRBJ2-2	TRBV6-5	CASSYLEWGGGGELFF
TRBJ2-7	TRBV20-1	CSARKGSGIYEQYF
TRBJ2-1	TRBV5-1	CASSAAGNNEQFF
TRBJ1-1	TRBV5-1	CASSLTGASAEAFF
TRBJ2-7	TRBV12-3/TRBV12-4	CASSPTGTSEQYF
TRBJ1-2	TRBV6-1	CASSDRGTGNYGYTF
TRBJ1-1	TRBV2	CASSEVRGIVIQAFF